A selection of T cell receptor beta chains follows, all from one sample in a study of STAT3 mutations in large granular lymphocyte leukemia. Sequencing was performed with immunoSEQ multiplex PCR; in TCRdb, only in-frame clones are kept and a portion is missing. The table has about 7,700 clones, around 75% seen once. The sequenced sample was peripheral blood mononuclear cells. All receptors derive from a woman in her 40s with T-cell large granular lymphocyte leukemia. Some clones in this sample may be carry-over from other donors' samples. Each CDR3 is given with its conserved first and last residue. Fields, in order: CDR3 DNA, CDR3 protein, clone size, D gene, J gene, CDR3 length, V gene. The D gene is left open where the match is weak. Clone sizes are given selectively: once, few, many, or a class where the clone is expanded.

TGCGCCAGCAGCCAAGATGACAGCTCTGGGGCCAACGTCCTGACTTTC CASSQDDSSGANVLTF . . TRBJ2-6 16 TRBV4-3
TGTGCCAGCTCACCCGGGCCGACAGGGGGCGAGCAGTACTTC CASSPGPTGGEQYF . TRBD1 TRBJ2-7 14 TRBV18
TGTGCCAGCACCGAGCACGGGGGCAGCAATCAGCCCCAGCATTTT CASTEHGGSNQPQHF . . TRBJ1-5 15 TRBV6-1
TGCGCCAGCAGCCCTGATCTGGGACAGGGGACCCACGAGCAGTACTTC CASSPDLGQGTHEQYF once TRBD1 TRBJ2-7 16 TRBV5-1
TGTGCCAGCTCACCGGAAGACAACTATGGCTACACCTTC CASSPEDNYGYTF . . TRBJ1-2 13 TRBV18
TGTGCCAGCAGTGAAAGGGGACAGGGGGGGCAGCCCCAGCATTTT CASSERGQGGQPQHF . TRBD1 TRBJ1-5 15 TRBV2
TGCGCCAGCAGCTTGGCCCAGGGGGGGAACACTGAAGCTTTCTTT CASSLAQGGNTEAFF . TRBD1 TRBJ1-1 15 TRBV5-1
TGTGCCTGGAGTGAACAGGGAGGGGACATTCAGTACTTC CAWSEQGGDIQYF . . TRBJ2-4 13 TRBV30
TGTGCCAGCAGCTCAAACCCCGGACAGGGGAACTATGGCTACACCTTC CASSSNPGQGNYGYTF few TRBD1 TRBJ1-2 16 TRBV5-4
TGTGCCAGCAGTCCGGTCCCCCGGGATGGCTACACCTTC CASSPVPRDGYTF . . TRBJ1-2 13 TRBV5-4
TGCGCCAGCAGCCCAGGCCGGGGGTCGACAGATACGCAGTATTTT CASSPGRGSTDTQYF . . TRBJ2-3 15 TRBV5-1
TGTGCCAGCAGCGAAAACCAGGGATCTCAGCCCCAGCATTTT CASSENQGSQPQHF . . TRBJ1-5 14 TRBV2
TGTGCCACCAGCAGAACACCGGGACGTCGAGCTTTCTTT CATSRTPGRRAFF . . TRBJ1-1 13 TRBV15
TGTGCCAGCAGCCAAACCGGGACTAGCGGCTACGAGCAGTACTTC CASSQTGTSGYEQYF . TRBD2 TRBJ2-7 15 TRBV7-2
TGTGCCGGGGGGCTCTACGAGCAGTACTTC CAGGLYEQYF once . TRBJ2-7 10 TRBV30
TGTGCCAGCAGCGCTCAGACGGCACTCCATGGCTACACCTTC CASSAQTALHGYTF . . TRBJ1-2 14 TRBV5-4
TGTGCCTTGGGGGAAAGGGGGCTGGGCACTGAAGCTTTCTTT CALGERGLGTEAFF . TRBD1 TRBJ1-1 14 TRBV30
TGTGCCCGCGGGGTCCAAGAGACCCAGTACTTC CARGVQETQYF . . TRBJ2-5 11 TRBV30
TGCGCCAGCAGCTTATCATCAGGGCGAGCTTTCTTT CASSLSSGRAFF . . TRBJ1-1 12 TRBV5-1
TGTGCCAGCAGCGAGGGACACCCCTACATCTATGGCTACACCTTC CASSEGHPYIYGYTF . . TRBJ1-2 15 TRBV5-6
TGTGCCAGCAGCTTAGGAGGACAGAGGAATGAAAAACTGTTTTTT CASSLGGQRNEKLFF . . TRBJ1-4 15 TRBV7-2
TGCGCCAGCAGTTTCCAGCCCTCAACTAATGAAAAACTGTTTTTT CASSFQPSTNEKLFF . . TRBJ1-4 15 TRBV5-1
TGCAGTGCTAGCCATGAAAAACTGTTTTTT CSASHEKLFF . . TRBJ1-4 10 TRBV20-1
TGTGCCAGCTCACCAAGCGGGCAAGAGACCCAGTACTTC CASSPSGQETQYF . . TRBJ2-5 13 TRBV18
TGTGCCAGCAGCTTGGAGGGGGCGAACGGCTACACCTTC CASSLEGANGYTF . TRBD1 TRBJ1-2 13 TRBV7-9
TGTGCCAGCAGTTCCAACCTTGGGGGTCGGACTGAAGCTTTCTTT CASSSNLGGRTEAFF . . TRBJ1-1 15 TRBV6-6
TGTGCCAGCAGCCCGGGGGATTCGGGGGGCATAGAAGAGACCCAGTACTTC CASSPGDSGGIEETQYF . . TRBJ2-5 17 TRBV9
TGTGCCTGGAGTACGGGACAGCAAGAGACCCAGTACTTC CAWSTGQQETQYF few TRBD1 TRBJ2-5 13 TRBV30
TGTGCCAGCAGTTACAGGCAGACCTACGAGCAGTACTTC CASSYRQTYEQYF . . TRBJ2-7 13 TRBV6-5
TGTGCCTGGGCCCGGGGGGGACCCGGTGAGCAGTACTTC CAWARGGPGEQYF . TRBD2 TRBJ2-7 13 TRBV30
TGTGCCTGGACAGGGGGACTGTACGAGCAGTACTTC CAWTGGLYEQYF . . TRBJ2-7 12 TRBV30
TGTGCCAGCAGCGAGGGACAGATGTACAATGAGCAGTTCTTC CASSEGQMYNEQFF hyperexpanded TRBD1 TRBJ2-1 14 TRBV7-9
TGTGCCTGGTCCCGGGACAGGGGGTTCTTATCGTACGGCTACACCTTC CAWSRDRGFLSYGYTF . TRBD1 TRBJ1-2 16 TRBV30
TGTGCCAGCAGTGAACAGGGGTATGAGCAGTTCTTC CASSEQGYEQFF once . TRBJ2-1 12 TRBV25-1
TGTGCCTGGAGTGTGGGCCGGGGGACTGAAGCTTTCTTT CAWSVGRGTEAFF few . TRBJ1-1 13 TRBV30
TGTGCCTGGAGAGGGGTTGATGAAAAACTGTTTTTT CAWRGVDEKLFF . . TRBJ1-4 12 TRBV30
TGTGCCTGGGGCGCAGGGAAAGGCTACACCTTC CAWGAGKGYTF . . TRBJ1-2 11 TRBV30
TGTGCCAGCTCACCGTCTCATGGGGTACCCCTCCACTTT CASSPSHGVPLHF . . TRBJ1-6 13 TRBV18
TGTGCCAGCAGCTTAGGACTAGCCGGCTACGAGCAGTACTTC CASSLGLAGYEQYF . TRBD2 TRBJ2-7 14 TRBV7-2
TGTGCCTGGAGTCAGGGGGGAAATCAGCCCCAGCATTTT CAWSQGGNQPQHF . TRBD1 TRBJ1-5 13 TRBV30
TGCGCCAGCAGCTTGGGGTCCCGTACTGCTAACTATGGCTACACCTTC CASSLGSRTANYGYTF . . TRBJ1-2 16 TRBV5-1
TGCGCCAGCAGCGGCTCCGGGACAGGGGCATTGGAAGCTTTCTTT CASSGSGTGALEAFF . TRBD1 TRBJ1-1 15 TRBV5-1
TGTGCCAGCAGCCCGGGGGGGTCCCCCTACACCTTC CASSPGGSPYTF . . TRBJ1-2 12 TRBV7-3
TGTGCCAGCAGACTGGGAGGCTACGAGCAGTACTTC CASRLGGYEQYF . . TRBJ2-7 12 TRBV7-9
TGCAGCGTTGCACACACTGGGACAGAAGCTTTCTTT CSVAHTGTEAFF . . TRBJ1-1 12 TRBV29-1
TGTGCCAGCTCACCTCCGGGACTAGCCGGGACGGTGGAGACCCAGTACTTC CASSPPGLAGTVETQYF . TRBD2 TRBJ2-5 17 TRBV18
TGTGCCAGCTCACCACCGGGCAGCTCCTACGAGCAGTACTTC CASSPPGSSYEQYF few . TRBJ2-7 14 TRBV18
TGTGCCAGCAGTCGGGGACGGGAGAACACTGAAGCTTTCTTT CASSRGRENTEAFF . . TRBJ1-1 14 TRBV6-5
TGTGCCAGCAGCCTCCGGACTAGCGGGAGGTTCAGCACAGATACGCAGTATTTT CASSLRTSGRFSTDTQYF . TRBD2 TRBJ2-3 18 TRBV13
TGTGCCAGCAGCTTGTCCCCAGCTCGAAATCAGCCCCAGCATTTT CASSLSPARNQPQHF . . TRBJ1-5 15 TRBV5-6
TGTGCCAGCAGCTGGGACAGGGGGATGGAGACCCAGTACTTC CASSWDRGMETQYF few TRBD1 TRBJ2-5 14 TRBV27
TGTGCCAGCAGCCAAGATGGGACTAACCCCACCTACGAGCAGTACTTC CASSQDGTNPTYEQYF . TRBD2 TRBJ2-7 16 TRBV4-2
TGTGCCAGCAGCCAAGTAGGGACAGGGAATTCACCCCTCCACTTT CASSQVGTGNSPLHF . TRBD1 TRBJ1-6 15 TRBV14